The 27 T cell receptor beta chains below all came from one sample that was sequenced in a study of T cells in Graves' hyperthyroidism and ophthalmopathy. Amplification of TCR beta CDR3 regions was performed using RNA transcripts as template. A set of HTBI primers served as the primers for a first-round RT-PCR of the TCR CDR3. Via MiXCR, TCRdb re-called the multiplex PCR reads, giving one row per CDR3 protein. The table shows about 540,000 distinct CDR3 sequences, with roughly 46% occurring only once. The specimen sequenced was peripheral blood or thyroid tissue (not recorded which). These TCRs come from a woman aged 18-30 years with Graves' hyperthyroidism.

DNA of the CDR3: TGTGCCAGCAGCCGACGGGGTAGCGCCTGGTCCTACGAGCAGTACTTC. Translation gives CASSRRGSAWSYEQYF. The V gene is TRBV7-2, the J gene TRBJ2-7; D might be TRBD2 (5 bases). The germline V gene encodes CDR1 SGHTA and CDR2 FQGNSA. V shed 5 bases and J shed 1 base, with 18 bases lying between them. The CDR3 runs to 16 residues.

This clonotype has only a few counts. The chain uses TRBV9 and TRBJ2-2; D not resolved. CDR1 is SGDLS, CDR2 YYNGEE, per germline. This CDR3 has 12 residues. V was cut by 0 bases and J by 8 bases, with 5 bases left in between. CDR3 coding DNA: TGTGCCAGCAGCGTAGTAGGAGGGGAGCTGTTTTTT. Translation gives CASSVVGGELFF.

This chain uses TRBV13 with TRBJ1-1, with no clear D. From germline, CDR1 is PRHDT and CDR2 FYEKMQ (reference sequence). The CDR3 has 14 amino acids. V lost 6 bases and J 1 base, leaving 12 bases between the germline ends. CDR3 DNA: TGTGCCAGCAGGGTGGGCGGATCGAACACTGAAGCTTTCTTT. This gives the protein CASRVGGSNTEAFF.

The chain joins TRBV6-5 to TRBJ2-7; perhaps TRBD2 as D (6 bases). CDR1 is MNHEY, CDR2 SVGAGI, per germline. Trimming shortened V by 4 bases and J by 7 bases, and 26 bases separated the two germline ends. The CDR3 is made up of 17 amino acids. The CDR3 sequence is CASSSLAAATTAGEQYF. The CDR3 DNA follows: TGTGCCAGCAGTTCCCTGGCAGCGGCCACAACGGCGGGGGAGCAGTACTTC.

The chain combines TRBV7-2 with TRBJ2-7, with TRBD2 matching 12 bases. This CDR3 region has 15 residues. Germline CDR1 is SGHTA and CDR2 is FQGNSA. V lost 3 bases and J lost 6; bases outside the gene matches: 6. This CDR3 reads CASSLFLAGGREQYF. The CDR3 coding sequence is TGTGCCAGCAGCTTGTTTCTAGCGGGGGGGCGCGAGCAGTACTTC.

V gene TRBV7-6 combines with J gene TRBJ2-7; D not certain. This CDR3 region has 13 residues. V gave up 5 bases and J gave up 4 bases, with 12 bases separating them. Germline assignment: CDR1 SGHVS and CDR2 FNYEAQ. DNA for the CDR3: TGTGCCAGCAGCCAAATAGAGAATTACGAGCAGTACTTC. It encodes CASSQIENYEQYF.

The chain uses TRBV7-2 and TRBJ1-1, with D uncertain. The germline CDR1 and CDR2 sequences are SGHTA and FQGNSA. The CDR3 extends over 15 amino acids. Trimming took 6 bases from V and 5 from J, leaving 19 bases between them. The CDR3 reads CASSSSGRVETEAFF. The CDR3 DNA follows: TGTGCCAGCAGTTCTAGCGGGAGGGTTGAGACTGAAGCTTTCTTT.

Only a few counts were recorded for this clonotype. This sequence joins TRBV12-5 and TRBJ1-1; D is undetermined. The CDR3 loop spans 12 amino acids. Germline lookup yields CDR1 LGHNT and CDR2 FRNRAP. V was trimmed by 5 bases and J by 0 bases, leaving 4 bases between them. CDR3 bases: TGTGCTAGTGGTCTCTTGAACACTGAAGCTTTCTTT. As protein: CASGLLNTEAFF.

This clonotype has ten or more counts. The chain has TRBV29-1 and TRBJ2-2; no definite D call. This CDR3 has 12 residues. The germline V and J ends were trimmed by 7 bases and 6 bases, with 12 bases remaining between them. Germline CDR1 and CDR2: SQVTM and ANQGSEA. CDR3 nucleotide sequence: TGCAGCGCGAGGCAGCCCCCCGGGGAGCTGTTTTTT. It codes for CSARQPPGELFF.

This clonotype has only a few counts. V is TRBV20-1 and J is TRBJ2-5; 7 nucleotides match TRBD2. This CDR3 is built from 13 residues. The ends lost 6 bases at V and 5 bases at J; junction bases unmatched: 9. Germline CDR1 DFQATT, CDR2 SNEGSKA (reference sequence). CDR3 DNA: TGCAGTGCCCTTCGGGAGGCAAGGGAGACCCAGTACTTC. Its protein is CSALREARETQYF.

This clonotype was recorded at least ten times. The genes are TRBV15 and TRBJ2-7; D gene unclear. The V and J ends lost 0 bases and 3 bases respectively, with 9 bases between them. This CDR3 is built from 14 residues. Looked up from germline, CDR1 is LNHNV and CDR2 is YYDKDF (reference sequence). This CDR3 reads CATSREGGNYEQYF. As DNA, the CDR3 is TGTGCCACCAGCAGAGAAGGCGGCAACTACGAGCAGTACTTC.

The chain carries TRBV11-2 and TRBJ1-1; D is unclear. The CDR3 has 15 residues. Germline-derived CDR1 and CDR2 are SGHAT and FQNNGV. Trimming removed 5 bases from V and 1 base from J, with 14 bases in between. The CDR3 DNA reads TGTGCCAGCAGCCAAAAAGGGCAGAAGAACACTGAAGCTTTCTTT. Residues: CASSQKGQKNTEAFF.

This clonotype was counted between two and nine times. The V call is TRBV7-8, the J call TRBJ1-2; tentatively, D is TRBD1 (5 bases). This CDR3 has 16 amino acids. The V and J ends lost 1 base and 3 bases respectively, with 15 bases between them. CDR1 SGHVS and CDR2 FQNEAQ come from the germline V gene. The CDR3 nucleotides read TGTGCCAGCAGCTTAGAGTGGCAGGGATCCGACTATGGCTACACCTTC. Protein product: CASSLEWQGSDYGYTF. The whole variable domain, filled in from reference TRBV7-8 and TRBJ1-2, reads GAGVSQSPRYKVAKRGQDVALRCDPISGHVSLFWYQQALGQGPEFLTYFQNEAQLDKSGLPSDRFFAERPEGSVSTLKIQRTQQEDSAVYLCASSLEWQGSDYGYTFGSGTRLTVV.

The chain combines TRBV24-1 with TRBJ1-2, with D possibly TRBD1 on 5 matching bases. Per the germline V gene, CDR1 is KGHDR and CDR2 is SFDVKD. The CDR3 loop spans 17 amino acids. V lost 3 bases and J lost 2, with 18 bases in between. CDR3 nucleotides: TGTGCCACCAGTGATACCCGCCGGGACGGTCGGAACTATGGCTACACCTTC. Translating it yields CATSDTRRDGRNYGYTF.

The rearrangement links TRBV11-2 to TRBJ1-1; 7 positions match TRBD1. Germline-derived CDR1 and CDR2 are SGHAT and FQNNGV. The CDR3 spans 14 residues. V dropped 8 bases and J dropped 1; count of bases not matched to a gene: 7. In nucleotides, the CDR3 is TGTGCCAGCGGTAACGACAGGGCGAACACTGAAGCTTTCTTT. It translates to CASGNDRANTEAFF.

This clonotype has only a few counts. This chain uses TRBV19 with TRBJ1-5; no clear D. Germline assignment: CDR1 LNHDA and CDR2 SQIVND (reference sequence). CDR3 size: 15 residues. V lost 3 bases to trimming and J lost 0 bases, with 9 bases between them. CDR3 in DNA: TGTGCCAGTAGTATGGTCCAGTATAGCAATCAGCCCCAGCATTTT. As protein: CASSMVQYSNQPQHF.

The J gene is TRBJ2-7, the V gene TRBV10-3; the match to TRBD2 covers 13 bases. Trimming took 0 bases from V and 1 from J; bases not matched to a gene: 3. The CDR3 has 17 residues. From germline, CDR1 is ENHRY and CDR2 SYGVKD. CDR3 sequence reads: CAISESPGLAGSYEQYF. The CDR3 coding sequence is TGTGCCATCAGTGAGTCTCCGGGACTAGCGGGGTCCTACGAGCAGTACTTC.

The chain uses TRBV4-2 and TRBJ1-1, with D perhaps matching TRBD1 (5 bases). This CDR3 is built from 15 residues. Per the germline V gene, CDR1 is LGHNA and CDR2 is YNFKEQ. The V end lost 4 bases, the J end lost 2 bases, and 14 bases lay between the germline ends. CDR3 DNA sequence: TGTGCCAGCAGCCCGGGGGTGGGGCCCAACACTGAAGCTTTCTTT. It codes for CASSPGVGPNTEAFF.

The V gene is TRBV20-1, the J gene TRBJ2-3; weak D call: TRBD2 (5 bases). The CDR3 sequence is 11 residues long. Germline V lookup: CDR1 DFQATT, CDR2 SNEGSKA (reference sequence). V was shortened by 6 bases and J by 4 bases, with 8 bases between the two germline ends. The CDR3 coding sequence is TGCAGTGCCCAGAGGGCAGATACGCAGTATTTT. Translating gives CSAQRADTQYF.

This clonotype was recorded at least ten times. This chain joins TRBV29-1 and TRBJ1-1, with D unresolved. Looked up from germline, CDR1 is SQVTM and CDR2 is ANQGSEA. Trimming took off 7 bases at V and 2 bases at J, with 8 bases between the two ends. This CDR3 region has 11 residues. The CDR3 is CSGEGNTEAFF. The CDR3 coding sequence is TGCAGCGGAGAGGGTAACACTGAAGCTTTCTTT. The complete variable domain, with remaining parts taken from reference TRBV29-1 and TRBJ1-1, reads SAVISQKPSRDICQRGTSLTIQCQVDSQVTMMFWYRQQPGQSLTLIATANQGSEATYESGFVIDKFPISRPNLTFSTLTVSNMSPEDSSIYLCSGEGNTEAFFGQGTRLTVV.

The table lists this clonotype with many counts. The chain carries TRBV12-3 or TRBV12-4 and TRBJ1-1; possibly TRBD1 for D (5 bases). V lost 6 bases and J lost 3, with 11 bases in between. The CDR3 is 13 amino acids. CDR3 nucleotides: TGTGCCAGCAGCCCCTCGGGGGACACTGAAGCTTTCTTT. Amino acid sequence: CASSPSGDTEAFF.

The gene calls are TRBV7-9 and TRBJ2-7, with a weak D call TRBD2 (7 bases). This CDR3 is built from 17 residues. Looked up from germline, CDR1 is SEHNR and CDR2 is FQNEAQ (reference sequence). Trimming took off 1 base at V and 5 bases at J, with 21 bases between the two ends. CDR3 nucleotides: TGTGCCAGCAGCTTAGTTGCCCTAGGGGGGGGGCTAAACGAGCAGTACTTC. Protein sequence: CASSLVALGGGLNEQYF.

This clonotype was seen many times. This sequence joins TRBV2 and TRBJ2-5, with D perhaps matching TRBD2 (6 bases). Germline V CDR1 and CDR2: SNHLY, FYNNEI. The germline V and J ends were trimmed by 0 bases and 5 bases, with 13 bases remaining between them. The CDR3 is 15 amino acids. CDR3 protein: CASSEAEEGRETQYF. DNA of the CDR3: TGTGCCAGCAGTGAAGCGGAGGAGGGGCGCGAGACCCAGTACTTC.

This chain uses TRBV6-5 with TRBJ2-7, with 8 bases identical to TRBD2. This CDR3 comprises 14 residues. V was pared by 2 bases and J by 2 bases, with 2 bases of the junction left unmatched. Germline CDR1 reads MNHEY; CDR2 reads SVGAGI. The CDR3 reads CASSYARGAYEQYF. The CDR3 DNA follows: TGTGCCAGCAGTTACGCGCGGGGGGCCTACGAGCAGTACTTC.

V gene TRBV7-8 combines with J gene TRBJ2-5; the D call may be TRBD1 or TRBD2 (5 bases each). This CDR3 comprises 14 residues. V lost 2 bases and J lost 9, with 16 bases in between. Germline V gene sequence: CDR1 SGHVS, CDR2 FQNEAQ. The CDR3: CASSLLGVGEAQYF. CDR3 sequence (DNA): TGTGCCAGCAGCTTACTGGGGGTAGGCGAGGCCCAGTACTTC.

This clonotype was recorded at least ten times. The chain recombines TRBV10-3 with TRBJ2-7; weak D call: TRBD1 (6 bases). The CDR3 runs 15 residues. The germline V gene has CDR1 ENHRY and CDR2 SYGVKD. Trimming took 0 bases from V and 5 from J, leaving 14 bases between them. The CDR3 nucleotides read TGTGCCATCAGTGAGTCGTCACAGGGTGTCGACGAGCAGTACTTC. Residues: CAISESSQGVDEQYF.

The J gene is TRBJ2-5, the V gene TRBV24-1; 8 bases line up with TRBD1. The CDR3 totals 15 residues. V shed 4 bases, J shed 5 bases, and the junction held 8 bases outside the gene matches. Germline V lookup: CDR1 KGHDR, CDR2 SFDVKD. The CDR3 DNA reads as TGTGCCACCAGTGACACAGGGGGGAGACGGGAGACCCAGTACTTC. It is translated as CATSDTGGRRETQYF.